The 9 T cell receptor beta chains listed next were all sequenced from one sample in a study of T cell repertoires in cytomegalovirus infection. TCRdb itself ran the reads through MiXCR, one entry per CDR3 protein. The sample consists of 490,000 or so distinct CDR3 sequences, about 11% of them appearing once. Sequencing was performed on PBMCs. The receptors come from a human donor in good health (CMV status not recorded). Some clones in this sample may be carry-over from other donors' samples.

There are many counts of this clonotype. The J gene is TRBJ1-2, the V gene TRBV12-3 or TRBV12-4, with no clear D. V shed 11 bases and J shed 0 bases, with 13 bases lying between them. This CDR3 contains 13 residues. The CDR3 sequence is CAEISRPNYGYTF. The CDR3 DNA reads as TGTGCCGAGATAAGTCGGCCTAACTATGGCTACACCTTC.

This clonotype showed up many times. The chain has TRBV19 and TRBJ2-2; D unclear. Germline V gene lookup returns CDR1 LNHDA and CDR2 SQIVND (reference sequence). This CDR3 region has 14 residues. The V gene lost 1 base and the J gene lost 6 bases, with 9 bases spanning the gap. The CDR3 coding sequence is TGTGCCAGTAGTATAGGGACCTACGCCGGGGAGCTGTTTTTT. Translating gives CASSIGTYAGELFF. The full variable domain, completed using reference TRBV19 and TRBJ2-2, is DGGITQSPKYLFRKEGQNVTLSCEQNLNHDAMYWYRQDPGQGLRLIYYSQIVNDFQKGDIAEGYSVSREKKESFPLTVTSAQKNPTAFYLCASSIGTYAGELFFGEGSRLTVL.

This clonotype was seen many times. CDR3 bases: TGTGCCTGGAGCCGCCGTTCAGGACAGGCGATAGAGACCCAGTACTTC. This translates into CAWSRRSGQAIETQYF. The chain uses TRBV30 and TRBJ2-5, with TRBD1 identical over 7 bases. The V gene's germline CDR1 is GTSNPN and CDR2 SVGIG (reference sequence). The CDR3 extends over 16 amino acids. Trimming cost V 3 bases and J 4 bases; bases outside gene matches: 14.

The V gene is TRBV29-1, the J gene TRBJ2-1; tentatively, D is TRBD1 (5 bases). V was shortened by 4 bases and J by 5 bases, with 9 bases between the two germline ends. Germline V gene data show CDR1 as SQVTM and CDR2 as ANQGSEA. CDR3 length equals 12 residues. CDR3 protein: CSVGKDNNEQFF. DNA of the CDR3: TGCAGCGTTGGGAAGGACAACAATGAGCAGTTCTTC.

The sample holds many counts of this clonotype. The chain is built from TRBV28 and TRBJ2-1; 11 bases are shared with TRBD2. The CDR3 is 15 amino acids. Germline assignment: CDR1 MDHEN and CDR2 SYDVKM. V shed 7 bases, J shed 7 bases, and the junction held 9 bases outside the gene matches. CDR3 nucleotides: TGTGCCAGCACCACACGACTAGCGGGAAATAATGAGCAGTTCTTC. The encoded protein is CASTTRLAGNNEQFF.

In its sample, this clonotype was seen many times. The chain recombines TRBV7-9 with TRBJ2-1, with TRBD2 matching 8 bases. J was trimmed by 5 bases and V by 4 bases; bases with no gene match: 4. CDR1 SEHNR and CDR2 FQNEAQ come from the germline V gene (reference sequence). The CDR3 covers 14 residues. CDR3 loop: CASSSIAGHNEQFF. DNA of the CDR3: TGTGCCAGCAGCTCAATAGCGGGGCACAATGAGCAGTTCTTC.

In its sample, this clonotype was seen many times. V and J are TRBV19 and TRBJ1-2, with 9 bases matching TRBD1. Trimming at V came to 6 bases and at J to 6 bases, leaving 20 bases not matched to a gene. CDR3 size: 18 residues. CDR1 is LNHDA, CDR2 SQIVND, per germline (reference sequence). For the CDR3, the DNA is TGTGCCAGTAGAGTATATTCCCTGGGGGACAGGGACGGTAATGGCTACACCTTC. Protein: CASRVYSLGDRDGNGYTF.

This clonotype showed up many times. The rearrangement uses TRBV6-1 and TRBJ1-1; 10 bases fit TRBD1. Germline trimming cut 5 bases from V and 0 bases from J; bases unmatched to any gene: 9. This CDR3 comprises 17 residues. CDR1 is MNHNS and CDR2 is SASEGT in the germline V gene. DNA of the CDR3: TGTGCCAGCAGTTTCCGTAGGGACAGGGGTATGAACACTGAAGCTTTCTTT. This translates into CASSFRRDRGMNTEAFF.

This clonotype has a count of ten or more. The CDR3 protein is CASSLAVVSSADTQYF. The CDR3 DNA sequence: TGCGCCAGCAGCTTGGCTGTCGTTTCCAGCGCAGATACGCAGTATTTT. V and J are TRBV5-1 and TRBJ2-3; D unresolved. The CDR3 has 16 residues. Trimming took off 0 bases at V and 4 bases at J, with 15 bases between the two ends. CDR1 and CDR2 (germline): SGHRS, YFSETQ.